These 2 T cell receptor beta chains share one sample of origin, sequenced in a study of T cell changes during pregnancy in multiple sclerosis. Clones were read by immunoSEQ multiplex PCR, and TCRdb kept only the in-frame ones, dropping some. The data show under 30,000 clones, more than 85% seen once. The sequencing here drew on CD4+ T cells from peripheral blood mononuclear cells, taken after pregnancy. These receptors all come from a female donor with multiple sclerosis, enrolled in a pregnancy study.

The chain links TRBV7-8 to TRBJ1-1; D is undetermined. The CDR3 totals 14 residues. CDR1 SGHVS and CDR2 FQNEAQ come from the germline V gene. With 1 base removed from V and 1 base from J, the gap between germline ends came to 7 bases. CDR3 in amino acids: CASSLVEGNTEAFF. The CDR3, as DNA: TGTGCCAGCAGCTTAGTAGAGGGGAACACTGAAGCTTTCTTT.

The J gene is TRBJ1-2, the V gene TRBV7-2, with D perhaps matching TRBD1 (6 bases). The CDR3 has 13 residues. Germline CDR1 is SGHTA and CDR2 is FQGNSA. V gave up 4 bases and J gave up 6 bases, with 12 bases separating them. The CDR3 DNA is TGTGCCAGCAGCTCTACAGGGTCTAATGGCTACACCTTC. Protein: CASSSTGSNGYTF.